The 28 T cell receptor beta chains given below trace back to one sample, sequenced in a study of beta chain features in type 1 diabetes. Antigens for these TCRs are unknown. Reverse transcribing all isolated RNA meant expressed TCRB transcripts were sequenced. Only in-frame clones appear in the TCRdb table, and some are missing; sequencing was by immunoSEQ multiplex PCR. The data show 120,000 or so clones, roughly 15% seen once. Whole-study findings and limits: Significant though moderate, a shortening of TCRB CDR3s appeared in all four CD4+ subsets of Type 1 diabetes patients.

The sequenced sample was central memory CD4+ T cells from blood. The source of these receptors is a man aged 25-45 years with type 1 diabetes.

The rearrangement uses TRBV7-8 and TRBJ2-7, with TRBD2 matching over 7 bases. This CDR3 has 16 residues. Trimming removed 1 base from V and 0 bases from J; junction bases left unmatched: 6. CDR1 and CDR2 from the germline V gene are SGHVS and FQNEAQ. The CDR3 region is CASSLGSGVSSYEQYF. The CDR3 nucleotides are TGTGCCAGCAGCTTAGGGAGCGGGGTTAGCTCCTACGAGCAGTACTTC.

This clone appeared a few times. The chain has TRBV7-2 and TRBJ1-2; D remains unclear. V lost 3 bases and J lost 8, with 16 bases in between. Germline loops: CDR1 SGHTA, CDR2 FQGNSA. The CDR3 contains 14 residues. As DNA, the CDR3 is TGTGCCAGCAGCTTTAAACCCGGCGCACGAGGCTACACCTTC. This sequence encodes CASSFKPGARGYTF.

This clone turned up a few times. V gene TRBV29-1 combines with J gene TRBJ2-5, with D unresolved. V lost 6 bases and J 2 bases, leaving 10 bases between the germline ends. The germline V gene has CDR1 SQVTM and CDR2 ANQGSEA. The CDR3 is made up of 12 amino acids. The CDR3 DNA reads TGCAGCGTCTCACAGTCGCAAGAGACCCAGTACTTC. It encodes CSVSQSQETQYF.

This clone was recorded a few times. CDR3: CATSRAKRGGTDTQYF. The CDR3 DNA reads as TGTGCCACCAGCAGAGCGAAGCGGGGGGGCACAGATACGCAGTATTTT. The chain uses TRBV15 and TRBJ2-3; TRBD2 aligns across 9 bases. Trimming removed 1 base from V and 1 base from J; junction bases left unmatched: 3. Germline assignment: CDR1 LNHNV and CDR2 YYDKDF (reference sequence). This CDR3 is 16 amino acids long.

The gene calls are TRBV7-2 and TRBJ2-1; 7 bases map to TRBD1. The CDR3 runs 18 residues. Germline CDR1 and CDR2: SGHTA and FQGNSA. The ends lost 5 bases at V and 7 bases at J; junction bases unmatched: 20. The CDR3 is CASSGIKGRLQGKNEQFF. The CDR3 DNA reads TGTGCCAGCAGCGGGATCAAAGGTCGCCTACAGGGGAAGAATGAGCAGTTCTTC.

This chain joins TRBV25-1 and TRBJ2-3; D is perhaps TRBD1 (6 bases). CDR1 is MGHDK and CDR2 is SYGVNS in the germline V gene. CDR3 length: 14 amino acids. Trimming left V 8 bases short and J 3 bases short, with 15 bases between. CDR3 bases: TGTGCCAGCTCAATCCAGGGGCAGACAGATACGCAGTATTTT. Translated: CASSIQGQTDTQYF.

The rearrangement uses TRBV7-2 and TRBJ1-3; 8 bases match TRBD1. Germline CDR1 is SGHTA and CDR2 is FQGNSA. The CDR3 totals 15 residues. The J segment lost 4 bases and the V segment lost 5 bases, leaving 7 bases of the junction unmatched. The DNA for the CDR3 is TGTGCCAGCAGCCTGACAGGGGAGAAAGGAAACACCATATATTTT. Translated: CASSLTGEKGNTIYF.

This clone was counted a few times. The chain links TRBV12-5 to TRBJ1-6; D may be TRBD1 (6 bases). CDR3 length: 16 residues. The germline V gene has CDR1 LGHNT and CDR2 FRNRAP. V dropped 4 bases and J dropped 7 bases, with 17 bases sitting between them. In DNA, the CDR3 is TGTGCTAGTGGTTCCAGCCCACAGGGAGGGAATTCACCCCTCCACTTT. Its protein product is CASGSSPQGGNSPLHF.

This sequence joins TRBV7-9 and TRBJ2-7; TRBD1 aligns across 10 bases. Per germline, CDR1 SEHNR and CDR2 FQNEAQ (reference sequence). The length of the CDR3 is 13 residues. V gave up 3 bases and J gave up 5 bases; unmatched junction bases: 1. The CDR3 bases are TGTGCCAGCAGCTTGGGGACAGGGGACGAGCAGTACTTC. As protein: CASSLGTGDEQYF.

J is TRBJ2-3 and V is TRBV7-2; perhaps D is TRBD1 or TRBD2 (5 bases each). In germline, CDR1 is SGHTA, CDR2 FQGNSA. Trimming cost V 5 bases and J 3 bases, with 15 bases left between them. This CDR3 is built from 15 residues. The CDR3 spells CASSARQGVTDTQYF. In DNA form, the CDR3 reads TGTGCCAGCAGCGCCCGGCAGGGAGTGACAGATACGCAGTATTTT.

This clone has only a few counts. The chain employs TRBV4-2 and TRBJ2-5; 12 nucleotides match TRBD2. This CDR3 comprises 16 residues. J gave up 5 bases and V 2 bases, and 6 bases lay outside the gene matches. Germline V gene sequence: CDR1 LGHNA, CDR2 YNFKEQ. The CDR3 sequence: CASSQRASGGEETQYF. In nucleotides, the CDR3 is TGTGCCAGCAGCCAAAGGGCTAGCGGGGGGGAGGAGACCCAGTACTTC.

V gene TRBV7-2 combines with J gene TRBJ2-1; 8 nucleotides match TRBD2. The CDR3 is 15 residues long. Unmatched junction bases numbered 2, after V lost 3 bases and J lost 1 base. Germline V lookup: CDR1 SGHTA, CDR2 FQGNSA. The CDR3 sequence is CASSFGGASYNEQFF. The CDR3 nucleotides read TGTGCCAGCAGCTTCGGGGGGGCGTCCTACAATGAGCAGTTCTTC.

This clone was observed a handful of times. This chain connects TRBV9 to TRBJ2-2, with D possibly being TRBD2 (5 bases). This CDR3 is 16 amino acids long. Between the trimmed V and J ends, which lost 3 bases and 0 bases, there was a span of 12 bases. Looked up from germline, CDR1 is SGDLS and CDR2 is YYNGEE. CDR3 region: CASSAPSSANTGELFF. In DNA, the CDR3 is TGTGCCAGCAGCGCCCCTAGCAGCGCGAACACCGGGGAGCTGTTTTTT.

The chain couples TRBV6-5 to TRBJ2-7; D is unclear. The CDR3 has 13 amino acids. Germline V gene data show CDR1 as MNHEY and CDR2 as SVGAGI. The germline V and J ends were trimmed by 2 bases and 7 bases, with 12 bases remaining between them. The CDR3 nucleotides read TGTGCCAGCAGTTACAACGGCGCCCCGGAGCAGTACTTC. Amino acids: CASSYNGAPEQYF.

J is TRBJ2-7 and V is TRBV27; 9 bases are a match to TRBD2. Germline trimming cut 6 bases from V and 7 bases from J; bases unmatched to any gene: 13. Looked up from germline, CDR1 is MNHEY and CDR2 is SMNVEV (reference sequence). The CDR3 runs to 15 residues. This CDR3 reads CASSSGTSLSGEQYF. The CDR3 region has the DNA TGTGCCAGCAGCTCCGGGACTAGCTTGTCGGGAGAGCAGTACTTC.

This clone was counted between two and nine times. This chain links TRBV28 with TRBJ2-7; 8 nucleotides agree with TRBD2. Trimming took 6 bases from V and 3 from J; bases not matched to a gene: 7. The CDR3 totals 14 residues. Germline loops: CDR1 MDHEN, CDR2 SYDVKM. The CDR3 sequence is CASRVGLDVYEQYF. CDR3 DNA sequence: TGTGCCAGCAGGGTGGGACTAGACGTCTACGAGCAGTACTTC.

The chain combines TRBV20-1 with TRBJ2-7; D uncertain. Per the germline V gene, CDR1 is DFQATT and CDR2 is SNEGSKA (reference sequence). Trimming removed 6 bases at V and 3 bases at J, with 6 bases between. CDR3 length equals 10 residues. The CDR3 DNA reads as TGCAGTGCGGAAAACTACGAGCAGTACTTC. Encoded protein: CSAENYEQYF.

This clone was counted only a few times. The chain recombines TRBV7-6 with TRBJ1-1; D gene unclear. Germline V gene data show CDR1 as SGHVS and CDR2 as FNYEAQ. The CDR3 has 16 residues. V was cut by 2 bases and J by 4 bases, with 17 bases left in between. CDR3 region: CASSLNRGGGSTEAFF. The CDR3 DNA sequence: TGTGCCAGCAGCTTAAATCGTGGAGGAGGCTCCACTGAAGCTTTCTTT.

The chain carries TRBV29-1 and TRBJ1-2; TRBD1 agrees at 7 bases. After removal of 5 bases from V and 8 bases from J, the junction contained 5 bases not matched to a gene. Germline V lookup: CDR1 SQVTM, CDR2 ANQGSEA. The CDR3 is 11 amino acids. The CDR3 reads CSVYRGLGYTF. The CDR3, as DNA: TGCAGCGTTTACAGGGGATTGGGCTACACCTTC. Full variable domain (rest looked up from reference TRBV29-1 and TRBJ1-2): SAVISQKPSRDICQRGTSLTIQCQVDSQVTMMFWYRQQPGQSLTLIATANQGSEATYESGFVIDKFPISRPNLTFSTLTVSNMSPEDSSIYLCSVYRGLGYTFGSGTRLTVV.

This clone has more than one count but fewer than ten. The chain uses TRBV11-2 and TRBJ1-1, with D possibly TRBD1 on 6 matching bases. The germline gives CDR1 SGHAT, CDR2 FQNNGV. V was pared by 5 bases and J by 3 bases, with 13 bases between. There are 14 residues in the CDR3. CDR3 sequence: CASSPLGQHTEAFF. DNA of the CDR3: TGTGCCAGCAGCCCCCTCGGACAGCACACTGAAGCTTTCTTT.

This clone occurred a few times. The chain joins TRBV7-9 to TRBJ2-5; 7 nucleotides agree with TRBD1. The germline CDR1 and CDR2 sequences are SEHNR and FQNEAQ (reference sequence). Germline trimming cut 6 bases from V and 3 bases from J; bases unmatched to any gene: 7. The CDR3 loop spans 14 amino acids. The CDR3 is CASSPFTGEETQYF. Here the CDR3 DNA reads TGTGCCAGCAGTCCCTTTACAGGGGAAGAGACCCAGTACTTC.

This rearrangement joins TRBV15 to TRBJ2-5; D perhaps matches TRBD1 (5 bases). Germline CDR1 reads LNHNV; CDR2 reads YYDKDF (reference sequence). The CDR3 covers 16 residues. Trimming stripped 2 bases from V and 2 bases from J, with 15 bases between. This CDR3 reads CATSRPYQGHQETQYF. As DNA, the CDR3 is TGTGCCACCAGCAGACCCTACCAGGGCCATCAAGAGACCCAGTACTTC.

The rearrangement links TRBV30 to TRBJ1-6; 7 bases map to TRBD1. The ends lost 2 bases at V and 8 bases at J; junction bases unmatched: 6. There are 14 residues in the CDR3. The germline gives CDR1 GTSNPN, CDR2 SVGIG (reference sequence). Here the CDR3 DNA reads TGTGCCTGGAGTTGGGGACAGCAAGATTCACCCCTCCACTTT. It encodes CAWSWGQQDSPLHF.

This clone was seen more than once but under ten times. The chain employs TRBV11-2 and TRBJ2-5; 7 bases are shared with TRBD2. After removal of 0 bases from V and 4 bases from J, the junction contained 8 bases not matched to a gene. Germline assignment: CDR1 SGHAT and CDR2 FQNNGV. This CDR3 is built from 16 residues. The chain's CDR3 is CASSLEQRGFGETQYF. The CDR3 DNA reads as TGTGCCAGCAGCTTAGAACAGCGGGGATTTGGAGAGACCCAGTACTTC.

V and J are TRBV7-8 and TRBJ1-5, with 9 bases that match TRBD1. Germline values: CDR1 SGHVS, CDR2 FQNEAQ. V gave up 2 bases and J gave up 6 bases; unmatched junction bases: 5. The CDR3 spans 15 residues. CDR3 residues: CASSLMTGGFQPQHF. CDR3 DNA: TGTGCCAGCAGCTTAATGACAGGGGGATTTCAGCCCCAGCATTTT.

This rearrangement joins TRBV23-1 to TRBJ2-7; D possibly matches TRBD1 or TRBD2 (5 bases each). TRBV23-1 is recorded as an ORF, its role being uncertain. The CDR3 has 14 residues. Trimming removed 8 bases at V and 2 bases at J, with 16 bases between. CDR3: CASEAHPGPYEQYF. The DNA of the CDR3 is TGCGCCAGCGAGGCCCACCCGGGGCCCTACGAGCAGTACTTC.

Ten or more counts support this clone. V usage is TRBV7-8 and J usage is TRBJ1-1; no clear D gene. Germline V gives CDR1 SGHVS, CDR2 FQNEAQ. V gave up 5 bases and J gave up 3 bases, with 13 bases separating them. This CDR3 is 14 amino acids long. The CDR3 DNA sequence: TGTGCCAGCAGCAAGGACGGGAGATACACTGAAGCTTTCTTT. This sequence encodes CASSKDGRYTEAFF.

J is TRBJ2-2 and V is TRBV7-2, with D perhaps matching TRBD2 (6 bases). Deletions cut 5 bases from V and 4 bases from J, with 14 bases between. Germline values: CDR1 SGHTA, CDR2 FQGNSA. This CDR3 comprises 15 residues. The CDR3 protein is CASSQGGAGTGELFF. CDR3 DNA sequence: TGTGCCAGCAGCCAAGGCGGGGCGGGCACCGGGGAGCTGTTTTTT.